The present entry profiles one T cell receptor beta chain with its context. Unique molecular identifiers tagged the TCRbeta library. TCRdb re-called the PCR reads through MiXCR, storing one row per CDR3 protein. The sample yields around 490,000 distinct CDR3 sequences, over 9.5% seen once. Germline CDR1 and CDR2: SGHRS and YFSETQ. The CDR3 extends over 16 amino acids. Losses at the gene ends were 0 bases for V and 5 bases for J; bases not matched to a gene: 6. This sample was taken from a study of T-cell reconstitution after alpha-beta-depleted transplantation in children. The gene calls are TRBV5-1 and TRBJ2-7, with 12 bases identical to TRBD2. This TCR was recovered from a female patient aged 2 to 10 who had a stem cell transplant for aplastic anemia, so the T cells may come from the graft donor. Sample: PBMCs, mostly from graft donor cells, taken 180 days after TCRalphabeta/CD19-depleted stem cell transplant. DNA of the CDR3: TGCGCCAGCAGCTTGGGGGCTAGCGGGAGGGCCAACGAGCAGTACTTC. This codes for CASSLGASGRANEQYF.